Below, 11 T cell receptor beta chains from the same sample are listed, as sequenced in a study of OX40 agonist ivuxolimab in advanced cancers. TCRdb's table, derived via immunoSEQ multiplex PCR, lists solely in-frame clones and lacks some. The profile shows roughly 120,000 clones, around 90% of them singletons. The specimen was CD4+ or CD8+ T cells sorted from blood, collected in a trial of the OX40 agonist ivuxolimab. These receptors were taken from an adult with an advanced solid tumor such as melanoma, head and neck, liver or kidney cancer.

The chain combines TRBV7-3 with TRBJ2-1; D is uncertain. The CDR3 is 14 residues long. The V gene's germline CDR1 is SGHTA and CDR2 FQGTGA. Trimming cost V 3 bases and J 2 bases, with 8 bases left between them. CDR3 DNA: TGTGCCAGCAGCTTGGAACTAACCTACAATGAGCAGTTCTTC. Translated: CASSLELTYNEQFF.

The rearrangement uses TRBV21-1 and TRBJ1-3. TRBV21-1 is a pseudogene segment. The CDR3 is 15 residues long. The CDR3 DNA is TGTGCCAGCAGCAAAGGCGACGAGTGTGGAAACACCATATATTTT. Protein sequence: CASSKGDECGNTIYF.

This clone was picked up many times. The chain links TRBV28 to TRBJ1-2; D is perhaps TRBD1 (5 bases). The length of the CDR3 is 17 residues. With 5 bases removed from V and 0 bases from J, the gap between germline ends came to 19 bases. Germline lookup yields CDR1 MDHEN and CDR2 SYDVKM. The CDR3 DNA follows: TGTGCCAGCAGTCGATTAACCGGGGGTCAAGCTAACTATGGCTACACCTTC. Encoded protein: CASSRLTGGQANYGYTF.

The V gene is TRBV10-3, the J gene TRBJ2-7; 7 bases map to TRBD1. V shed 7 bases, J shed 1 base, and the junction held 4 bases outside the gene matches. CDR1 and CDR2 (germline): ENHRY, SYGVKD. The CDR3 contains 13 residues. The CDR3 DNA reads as TGTGCCATCACGGAGACAGGGTCCTACGAGCAGTACTTC. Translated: CAITETGSYEQYF.

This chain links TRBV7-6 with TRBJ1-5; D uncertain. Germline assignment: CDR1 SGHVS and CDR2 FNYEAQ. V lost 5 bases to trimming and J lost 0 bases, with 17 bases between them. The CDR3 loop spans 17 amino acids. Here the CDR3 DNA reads TGTGCCAGCAGCCGCTTGGGGTCCCGCTATAGCAATCAGCCCCAGCATTTT. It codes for CASSRLGSRYSNQPQHF.

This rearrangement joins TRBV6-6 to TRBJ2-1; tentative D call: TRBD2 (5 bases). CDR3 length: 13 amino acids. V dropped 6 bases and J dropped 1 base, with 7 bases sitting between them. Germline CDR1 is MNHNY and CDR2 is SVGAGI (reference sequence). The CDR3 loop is CASSPGSYNEQFF. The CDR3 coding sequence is TGTGCCAGCAGCCCGGGGTCCTACAATGAGCAGTTCTTC.

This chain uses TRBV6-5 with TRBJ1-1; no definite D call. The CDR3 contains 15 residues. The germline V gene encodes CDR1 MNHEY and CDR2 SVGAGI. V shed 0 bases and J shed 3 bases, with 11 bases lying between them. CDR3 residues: CASSYSTPPDTEAFF. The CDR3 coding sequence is TGTGCCAGCAGTTACTCGACTCCACCCGACACTGAAGCTTTCTTT.

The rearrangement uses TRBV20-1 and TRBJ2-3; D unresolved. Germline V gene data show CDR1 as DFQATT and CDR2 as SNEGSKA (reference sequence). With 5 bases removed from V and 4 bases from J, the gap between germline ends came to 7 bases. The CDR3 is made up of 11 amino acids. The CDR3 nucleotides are TGCAGTGCTTATGATCCAGATACGCAGTATTTT. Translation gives CSAYDPDTQYF.

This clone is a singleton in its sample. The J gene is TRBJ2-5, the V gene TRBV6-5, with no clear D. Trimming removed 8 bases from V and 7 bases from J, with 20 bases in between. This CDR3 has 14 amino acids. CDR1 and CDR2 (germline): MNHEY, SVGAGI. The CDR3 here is CASSRVETVGTQYF. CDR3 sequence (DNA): TGTGCCAGCTCTCGGGTGGAAACGGTCGGGACCCAGTACTTC.

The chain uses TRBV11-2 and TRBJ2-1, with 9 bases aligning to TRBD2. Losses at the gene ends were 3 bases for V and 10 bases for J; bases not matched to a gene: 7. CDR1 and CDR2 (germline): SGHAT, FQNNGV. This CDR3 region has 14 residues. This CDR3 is CASSFSGSPGEQFF. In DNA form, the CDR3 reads TGTGCCAGCAGCTTTAGCGGGAGTCCTGGGGAGCAGTTCTTC. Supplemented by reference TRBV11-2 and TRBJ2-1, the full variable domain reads EAGVAQSPRYKIIEKRQSVAFWCNPISGHATLYWYQQILGQGPKLLIQFQNNGVVDDSQLPKDRFSAERLKGVDSTLKIQPAKLEDSAVYLCASSFSGSPGEQFFGPGTRLTVL.

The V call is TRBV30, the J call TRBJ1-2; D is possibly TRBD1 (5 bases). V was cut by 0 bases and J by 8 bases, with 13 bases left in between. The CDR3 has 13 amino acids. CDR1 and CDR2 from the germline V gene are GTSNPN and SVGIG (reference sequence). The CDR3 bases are TGTGCCTGGAGTGTACTAGGACAAAGGGGCTACACCTTC. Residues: CAWSVLGQRGYTF.